This TCR beta chain derives from a study of memory CD4+ T cells and cytomegalovirus serostatus (dated by TCRdb to about 2019). About the full investigation: A total of roughly 33 healthy Belgian adults, of whom 9 were CMV seropositive and about 24 were CMV seronegative, were included in the cohort. To replicate a published TCR-based CMV serostatus classifier, the study sequenced CD4+ memory TCRbeta repertoires from a Belgian cohort whose cytomegalovirus serostatus was known. Findings and caveats that apply to the study as a whole: The results were read as suggesting that the CMV-associated TCR signature is, for the most part, present in the CD4+ memory repertoire. Unlike the original study, which covered naive and memory CD4+ and CD8+ populations, the Belgian study sequenced only CD4+CD45RO+ memory cells. The original-framework classifier achieved a median bootstrapped AUC of about 0.95 with a 95% CI of 0.76-1.00 on the Belgian cohort. Among the 150 or so previously reported CMV-associated TCRbeta sequences, 60 to 85 showed up in the CD4+ memory repertoires, with each one found in between one and five individuals. For CMV serostatus prediction, a median bootstrapped AUC of roughly 0.94 was reached with the original framework, and a median bootstrapped AUC of approximately 0.9 was reached with a US-trained random forest.

A FACSAria II was used to sort memory CD4+ T cells, defined as single viable CD3+CD4+CD8-CD45RO+ cells. CMV serostatus was determined with a Roche Elecsys assay detecting serum IgG against CMV pp150, pp28, p38 and p52. Following thawing, total CD4+ T cells were enriched through positive selection using CD4 magnetic microbeads. The samples came from a separate study whose specific focus was interrogating the CD4+ T cell memory repertoire. Peripheral blood mononuclear cells were isolated and cryopreserved according to standard operating procedures, and serum was kept at -80 degrees C. CD3-PerCP (BW264/56), CD4-APC (RPA-T4), CD45RO-PE (UCHT1) and CD8-Pacific Orange (3B5) antibodies were used for staining, and non-viable cells were excluded with Sytox blue. Its CDR3 holds 15 amino acids, cysteine through phenylalanine. The DNA shown is the 45-base CDR3, in frame from base 1. Based on the germline V gene, the CDR1 and CDR2 sequences are MGHRA and YSYEKL. V loses 2 bases, J loses 4 bases, and the germline ends lie 14 bases apart.

As concerns this clone: It has no known antigen specificity. Within one base of it there is no much larger clone, and no base qualities were kept.

The Quick-DNA Microprep Kit was used to extract genomic DNA from the sorted cells. Amplification of TCRbeta DNA was done with the immunoSEQ hsTCRbeta kit, following the protocol from the manufacturer. TCRbeta libraries were sequenced on an Illumina MiSeq instrument. The original methods were these. Once out-of-frame sequences had been removed, a few million distinct TCRbeta sequences were left, which works out to an average of about 67,000 per individual. Two values were used to score each individual: the count of roughly 150 previously reported CMV-associated TCRbeta sequences and the total count of productive distinct TCRbeta sequences. A beta-binomial model was reimplemented in Python, and scikit-learn random forests with default parameters were trained on US cohort data. Classifier performance on the Belgian cohort was summarized as median AUC with percentile confidence intervals over 10,000 bootstrap iterations. This immuneACCESS table, as held by TCRdb, lists in-frame sequences with V and J called but not all clones. Of the missing ones, under half trace to an unresolved V gene in checked studies; the others have no known cause. The D gene and trimming were derived from the DNA, and the V and J assignments and clone size from that table. The sample table contains more than 45,000 clones; only one count was recorded for 82% of them. Over 0.55% of the sample rests with the top ten.

The chain was built from TRBV4-1 and TRBJ1-1; there is no confident call for the D gene. The sample was memory CD4+ T cells from blood. The TCR sequence derives from an adult in good health and CMV-seronegative. This receptor carries the CDR3 CASSQTITWGTEAFF. The bases read TGCGCCAGCAGCCAAACCATAACCTGGGGCACTGAAGCTTTCTTT.